These 2 T cell receptor beta chains were all obtained from the same sample, sequenced in a study of long-term antiretroviral therapy in people with HIV. They ran version v3.0 of the immunoSEQ assay at survey level. TCRdb's table, derived via immunoSEQ multiplex PCR, lists solely in-frame clones and lacks some. Here the sample spans 28,000 or so clones, over 85% being singletons. This sample comprised unsorted PBMCs, obtained 6.2 years after starting antiretroviral therapy. These receptor sequences come from a man aged 40-55 years with HIV.

This chain links TRBV11-2 with TRBJ2-7; the match to TRBD1 covers 10 bases. The CDR3 has 15 residues. Trimming removed 4 bases from V and 3 bases from J; junction bases left unmatched: 6. CDR1 SGHAT and CDR2 FQNNGV come from the germline V gene. The CDR3 here is CASSSTRDRGYEQYF. The CDR3 DNA reads as TGTGCCAGCAGCTCCACCCGGGACAGGGGCTACGAGCAGTACTTC. Filled out from reference TRBV11-2 and TRBJ2-7, the complete variable domain reads EAGVAQSPRYKIIEKRQSVAFWCNPISGHATLYWYQQILGQGPKLLIQFQNNGVVDDSQLPKDRFSAERLKGVDSTLKIQPAKLEDSAVYLCASSSTRDRGYEQYFGPGTRLTVT.

The chain employs TRBV10-3 and TRBJ2-3, with a weak D call TRBD2 (5 bases). Trimming took off 4 bases at V and 2 bases at J, with 13 bases between the two ends. Germline assignment: CDR1 ENHRY and CDR2 SYGVKD. The CDR3 covers 15 residues. In DNA, the CDR3 is TGTGCCATCAGTGGGGCGGGCCTACTCACAGATACGCAGTATTTT. Its translation is CAISGAGLLTDTQYF.